This T cell receptor beta chain was sequenced in a study of beta chain features in type 1 diabetes. Study-wide results and limits: In cDNA sequencing, cells with high TCR expression could be over-represented. The influence of HLA type on TCRB rearrangement stayed undetermined. Moderate yet significant TCRB CDR3 shortening was seen in Type 1 diabetes patients in all four CD4+ subsets.

The ends lost 3 bases at V and 5 bases at J; junction bases unmatched: 2. Per germline, CDR1 SGHTA and CDR2 FQGNSA. CDR3 length: 14 residues. The whole isolated RNA underwent reverse transcription, so sequencing captured expressed TCRB transcripts. Only in-frame clones appear in the TCRdb table, and some are missing; sequencing was by immunoSEQ multiplex PCR. Among 95,000 to 110,000 clones listed, over 25% were seen once. Purities in excess of 98% were seen in all sorted populations. Note on this clone: Its antigen is unidentified.

The J gene is TRBJ2-1, the V gene TRBV7-2, with 9 bases that match TRBD2. This sequence originates from a woman younger than 30 with type 1 diabetes. The sequenced sample consisted of central memory CD4+ T cells from blood. Written as DNA, the CDR3 is TGTGCCAGCAGCTTCCTAGCGGGGAACAATGAGCAGTTCTTC. Translating it yields CASSFLAGNNEQFF. Drawing the rest from reference TRBV7-2 and TRBJ2-1, the complete variable domain is GAGVSQSPSNKVTEKGKDVELRCDPISGHTALYWYRQSLGQGLEFLIYFQGNSAPDKSGLPSDRFSAERTGGSVSTLTIQRTQQEDSAVYLCASSFLAGNNEQFFGPGTRLTVL.